The 15 T cell receptor beta chains in this list originate from one sample, sequenced in a study of blood T cells in healthy people across ages. With a J-beta primer mix and a sample-barcoded 5' primer, a second PCR ran about 7 to 11 cycles. TCRdb itself ran the 5' RACE reads through MiXCR, one entry per CDR3 protein. The sample yields 450,000 to 700,000 distinct CDR3 sequences, about 25% seen once. Sequencing was performed on blood. These receptors all come from a woman aged 70-85 years in good health.

The chain uses TRBV25-1 and TRBJ1-3; 9 nucleotides agree with TRBD1. The germline CDR1 and CDR2 sequences are MGHDK and SYGVNS. The junction had 10 bases not matched to a gene; V was cut back by 7 bases and J by 6 bases. CDR3 size: 15 residues. The CDR3 loop reads CASTLGTGNENTIYF. The CDR3, as DNA: TGTGCCAGCACCCTTGGGACAGGGAACGAAAACACCATATATTTT.

The chain is built from TRBV18 and TRBJ2-5; D not resolved. The J call may be wrong; the DNA end is better matched by TRBJ2-1. Germline values: CDR1 KGHSH, CDR2 LQKENI. The CDR3 consists of 12 residues. CDR3 sequence reads: CASSPEANEQFF. The CDR3 nucleotides are TGTGCCAGCTCACCTGAAGCTAATGAGCAGTTCTTC.

This clonotype was detected only a few times. V and J are TRBV7-2 and TRBJ2-1, with D perhaps matching TRBD2 (6 bases). The V gene lost 4 bases and the J gene lost 10 bases, with 20 bases spanning the gap. The CDR3 runs 15 residues. Per the germline V gene, CDR1 is SGHTA and CDR2 is FQGNSA. In DNA form, the CDR3 reads TGTGCCAGCAGCTCCGGGGGAACGCGGGTTCGGGAGCAGTTCTTC. Translating gives CASSSGGTRVREQFF.

The CDR3: CASSQRGRDSGANVLTF. The CDR3 nucleotides are TGTGCCAGCAGCCAAAGGGGCAGGGACTCTGGGGCCAACGTCCTGACTTTC. The rearrangement uses TRBV14 and TRBJ2-6, with D tentatively TRBD1 (5 bases). Germline V CDR1 and CDR2: SGHDN, FVKESK. CDR3 length: 17 residues. V was pared by 2 bases and J by 0 bases, with 11 bases between.

The rearrangement links TRBV20-1 to TRBJ2-3; D might be TRBD2 (6 bases). This CDR3 region has 15 residues. Trimming removed 4 bases at V and 1 base at J, with 15 bases between. The germline gives CDR1 DFQATT, CDR2 SNEGSKA (reference sequence). The CDR3 DNA follows: TGCAGTGCTAATGGAGGGCTCGAGGGCACAGATACGCAGTATTTT. It is translated as CSANGGLEGTDTQYF.

The V call is TRBV10-3, the J call TRBJ2-7; D possibly corresponds to TRBD2 (6 bases). CDR3 length equals 11 residues. Trimming shortened V by 10 bases and J by 3 bases, and 10 bases separated the two germline ends. Germline-derived CDR1 and CDR2 are ENHRY and SYGVKD. The CDR3 DNA is TGTGCCACTGGGGGGAACTACGAGCAGTACTTC. Translating it yields CATGGNYEQYF.

This clonotype was seen a few times. This sequence may be a read error, since a much larger clone differs from it by one base. This chain uses TRBV24-1 with TRBJ1-2; D might be TRBD1 (5 bases). The CDR3 has 12 amino acids. V gave up 10 bases and J gave up 3 bases, with 11 bases separating them. Germline V gene data show CDR1 as KGHDR and CDR2 as SFDVKD. CDR3 region: CATYDRDYGYTF. The CDR3 DNA sequence: TGTGCCACTTACGACAGAGACTATGGCTACACCTTC.

This clonotype was detected only a few times. The junction shows a germline mismatch at one end, possibly a read error. This rearrangement joins TRBV9 to TRBJ2-5; 7 positions agree with TRBD2. This CDR3 region has 13 residues. From germline, CDR1 is SGDLS and CDR2 YYNGEE. The CDR3 reads CAGSGIQGETQYF. The CDR3 DNA is TGTGCCGGCAGCGGGATCCAGGGAGAGACCCAGTACTTC.

This clonotype showed up just a few times. The J gene is TRBJ2-6, the V gene TRBV7-9; TRBD2 might be the D (5 bases). Trimming stripped 5 bases from V and 0 bases from J, with 8 bases between. CDR1 and CDR2 from the germline V gene are SEHNR and FQNEAQ (reference sequence). The CDR3 runs to 15 residues. CDR3 amino acids: CASSNSGSGANVLTF. DNA for the CDR3: TGTGCCAGCAGCAACAGCGGCTCTGGGGCCAACGTCCTGACTTTC.

This clonotype was seen once. V is TRBV5-1 and J is TRBJ2-2; D gene ambiguous. Trimming left V 0 bases short and J 7 bases short, with 10 bases between. CDR3 length: 14 residues. The germline V gene encodes CDR1 SGHRS and CDR2 YFSETQ. The CDR3: CASSLAGDGGELFF. The CDR3 DNA follows: TGCGCCAGCAGCTTGGCTGGGGATGGCGGGGAGCTGTTTTTT. Drawing the rest from reference TRBV5-1 and TRBJ2-2, the complete variable domain is KAGVTQTPRYLIKTRGQQVTLSCSPISGHRSVSWYQQTPGQGLQFLFEYFSETQRNKGNFPGRFSGRQFSNSRSEMNVSTLELGDSALYLCASSLAGDGGELFFGEGSRLTVL.

The rearrangement uses TRBV20-1 and TRBJ2-5; maybe TRBD2 (5 bases). CDR1 DFQATT and CDR2 SNEGSKA come from the germline V gene (reference sequence). The CDR3 has 13 amino acids. V was shortened by 6 bases and J by 2 bases, with 13 bases between the two germline ends. For the CDR3, the DNA is TGCAGTGCACTTCGGGATTCTCAAGAGACCCAGTACTTC. Its translation is CSALRDSQETQYF.

This clonotype has a count of ten or more. The chain recombines TRBV29-1 with TRBJ2-5; 12 bases map to TRBD1. J was trimmed by 2 bases and V by 7 bases; bases with no gene match: 5. The CDR3 sequence is 14 residues long. Germline loops: CDR1 SQVTM, CDR2 ANQGSEA. The CDR3 DNA sequence: TGCAGCGCCTTGGGACAGGGGGCTCAAGAGACCCAGTACTTC. It translates to CSALGQGAQETQYF.

CDR3 loop: CASSYNSGGAIYYEQYF. The CDR3 bases are TGTGCCAGCAGTTATAATAGCGGGGGGGCGATTTACTACGAGCAGTACTTC. The V call is TRBV12-3 or TRBV12-4, the J call TRBJ2-7; 11 bases fit TRBD2. This CDR3 spans 17 amino acids. V was clipped by 4 bases and J by 3 bases; unmatched bases: 11.

The V gene is TRBV20-1, the J gene TRBJ1-2; unclear D gene. The CDR3 spans 11 residues. Trimming cost V 3 bases and J 2 bases, with 4 bases left between them. Looked up from germline, CDR1 is DFQATT and CDR2 is SNEGSKA (reference sequence). DNA of the CDR3: TGCAGTGCTAGGGTCAACTATGGCTACACCTTC. Its translation: CSARVNYGYTF.

The chain couples TRBV29-1 to TRBJ2-5, with TRBD1 matching 11 bases. In germline, CDR1 is SQVTM, CDR2 ANQGSEA. V shed 6 bases and J 5 bases; nucleotides not matched to a gene: 11. There are 15 residues in the CDR3. The CDR3 DNA reads as TGCAGCGTGGTTGGGGACAGGGGGGTCGGGGAGACCCAGTACTTC. This sequence encodes CSVVGDRGVGETQYF.